This TCR beta chain was identified during a study of Graves' ophthalmopathy and Graves' hyperthyroidism. Germline-derived CDR1 and CDR2 are GTSNPN and SVGIG (reference sequence). Between the trimmed V and J ends, which lost 3 bases and 3 bases, there was a span of 3 bases. This CDR3 is built from 10 residues. RNA served as the template for amplifying TCR beta CDR3 regions. Second-round multiplex PCR came after first-round RT-PCR with HTBI primers. Each CDR3 protein is one row after TCRdb ran MiXCR on the multiplex PCR reads. The repertoire has approximately 1.2 million distinct CDR3 sequences, 36% of them found once; the top ten carry 11%.

This TCR derives from an adult man with Graves' hyperthyroidism. The V and J genes are TRBV30 and TRBJ2-7; no clear D. The specimen sequenced was peripheral blood or thyroid tissue (not recorded which). CDR3 sequence reads: CAWRVYEQYF. CDR3 nucleotides: TGTGCCTGGAGGGTCTACGAGCAGTACTTC. The whole variable domain, remainder taken from reference TRBV30 and TRBJ2-7, is SQTIHQWPATLVQPVGSPLSLECTVEGTSNPNLYWYRQAAGRGLQLLFYSVGIGQISSEVPQNLSASRPQDRQFILSSKKLLLSDSGFYLCAWRVYEQYFGPGTRLTVT.